This T cell receptor beta chain stems from a study of T cell responses to AZD1222 COVID-19 vaccine. The length of the CDR3 is 13 residues. Germline-derived CDR1 and CDR2 are LNHDA and SQIVND (reference sequence). V was clipped by 3 bases and J by 5 bases, with 8 bases between them. Study results and caveats: Increased Spike-specific TCR breadth and depth were observed after two AZD1222 doses.

A word on this clone: The antigen is undetermined.

Sequencing was performed with immunoSEQ multiplex PCR; in TCRdb, only in-frame clones are kept and a portion is missing. This sample has over 110,000 clones; approximately 90% occur once, and the top ten carry 1.6%. Sequencing was performed on peripheral blood, taken on day 0 of AZD1222 vaccination. The chain employs TRBV19 and TRBJ1-3; D is undetermined. The clonotype originates from an adult in good health. CDR3 residues: CASSIMARNTIYF. CDR3 nucleotide sequence: TGTGCCAGTAGTATCATGGCCCGAAACACCATATATTTT.